What follows are 19 T cell receptor beta chains derived from one specimen sequenced in a study of cytomegalovirus exposure and HLA in healthy donors. Amplification used 60 Vbeta primers and 13 Jbeta primers. Produced via immunoSEQ multiplex PCR; TCRdb's table is partial and in-frame only. The sample lists fewer than 250,000 clones; approximately 82% were seen once. The sequencing sample was made of PBMCs. All receptors come from a male donor in good health and CMV-seronegative.

This rearrangement joins TRBV5-4 to TRBJ2-1; 7 bases align to TRBD2. Germline CDR1 SGHNT, CDR2 YYREEE (reference sequence). This CDR3 region has 14 residues. The V and J ends lost 4 bases and 3 bases, in that order; junction bases with no gene match: 4. The CDR3 DNA is TGTGCCAGCAGCCAAGGGACTATCTACAATGAGCAGTTCTTC. This gives the protein CASSQGTIYNEQFF. Full variable domain (rest looked up from reference TRBV5-4 and TRBJ2-1): ETGVTQSPTHLIKTRGQQVTLRCSSQSGHNTVSWYQQALGQGPQFIFQYYREEENGRGNFPPRFSGLQFPNYSSELNVNALELDDSALYLCASSQGTIYNEQFFGPGTRLTVL.

This chain uses TRBV5-1 with TRBJ2-1; 8 bases agree with TRBD1. V dropped 0 bases and J dropped 5; count of bases not matched to a gene: 4. The CDR3 is made up of 15 amino acids. Germline V gene lookup returns CDR1 SGHRS and CDR2 YFSETQ. The CDR3 loop is CASSLVGTGNNEQFF. CDR3 coding DNA: TGCGCCAGCAGCTTGGTTGGGACAGGAAACAATGAGCAGTTCTTC.

The rearrangement joins TRBV7-2 to TRBJ2-5; tentatively, D is TRBD1 (6 bases). The DNA end is more similar to TRBJ2-7, so the J call may be wrong. The CDR3 has 14 amino acids. Germline CDR1 SGHTA, CDR2 FQGNSA. The CDR3 DNA reads as TGTGCCAGCAGCTCGATGGGGGCGTCCTACGAGCAGTACTTC. It yields the protein CASSSMGASYEQYF.

This clone was observed a few times. The chain joins TRBV6-5 to TRBJ1-1; unclear D gene. There are 15 residues in the CDR3. The germline gives CDR1 MNHEY, CDR2 SVGAGI. The V gene lost 2 bases and the J gene lost 2 bases, with 12 bases spanning the gap. The CDR3 sequence: CASSYVTQDNTEAFF. CDR3 nucleotide sequence: TGTGCCAGCAGTTACGTAACCCAGGATAACACTGAAGCTTTCTTT.

The rearrangement uses TRBV27 and TRBJ2-3; D call uncertain. Germline loops: CDR1 MNHEY, CDR2 SMNVEV (reference sequence). V dropped 2 bases and J dropped 0 bases, with 9 bases sitting between them. This CDR3 is built from 15 residues. DNA of the CDR3: TGTGCCAGCAGTTTAGTGCGGTTTAGCACAGATACGCAGTATTTT. Residues: CASSLVRFSTDTQYF.

This chain links TRBV19 with TRBJ1-1, with a weak D call TRBD1 (6 bases). Looked up from germline, CDR1 is LNHDA and CDR2 is SQIVND (reference sequence). With 4 bases removed from V and 6 bases from J, the gap between germline ends came to 15 bases. The CDR3 has 14 residues. The CDR3 loop reads CASSTLTGMAEAFF. CDR3 DNA: TGTGCCAGTAGTACTCTCACAGGGATGGCTGAAGCTTTCTTT.

The genes are TRBV5-1 and TRBJ2-1; D gene unclear. Trimming removed 1 base at V and 8 bases at J, with 13 bases between. The CDR3 spans 14 residues. The germline V gene encodes CDR1 SGHRS and CDR2 YFSETQ. Here the CDR3 reads CASSLTDLRDEQFF. The CDR3 coding sequence is TGCGCCAGCAGCTTGACGGATCTCCGGGATGAGCAGTTCTTC.

This clone was seen a few times. The chain uses TRBV5-1 and TRBJ1-4; TRBD1 matches 7 bases. The CDR3 length is 18 residues. CDR1 is SGHRS and CDR2 is YFSETQ in the germline V gene. The V segment lost 0 bases and the J segment 5 bases; nucleotides outside the gene matches: 13. CDR3 coding DNA: TGCGCCAGCAGCTTGGCTCCGACAATGATGGGACAGAATGAAAAACTGTTTTTT. This codes for CASSLAPTMMGQNEKLFF.

V gene TRBV19 combines with J gene TRBJ2-2; 8 bases line up with TRBD1. Germline CDR1 reads LNHDA; CDR2 reads SQIVND (reference sequence). Trimming took 5 bases from V and 7 from J; bases not matched to a gene: 6. CDR3 length: 14 amino acids. The DNA of the CDR3 is TGTGCCAGTAGTCTGGACAGGGATGACGGGGAGCTGTTTTTT. Protein product: CASSLDRDDGELFF.

The genes are TRBV5-5 and TRBJ1-2, with D hard to call. Germline V lookup: CDR1 SGHKS, CDR2 YYEKEE (reference sequence). Trimming removed 0 bases at V and 2 bases at J, with 8 bases between. The CDR3 extends over 14 amino acids. As DNA, the CDR3 is TGTGCCAGCAGCTTGGATCTTCCCAACTATGGCTACACCTTC. It translates to CASSLDLPNYGYTF.

The chain uses TRBV11-2 and TRBJ2-1; 8 bases fit TRBD1. CDR3 length: 18 amino acids. V was clipped by 5 bases and J by 4 bases; unmatched bases: 16. Germline V gene lookup returns CDR1 SGHAT and CDR2 FQNNGV. CDR3 in amino acids: CASSQVRPGQELYNEQFF. The DNA of the CDR3 is TGTGCCAGCAGCCAAGTACGCCCGGGACAGGAGTTATACAATGAGCAGTTCTTC.

The genes are TRBV7-9 and TRBJ2-3; D ambiguous. Germline loops: CDR1 SEHNR, CDR2 FQNEAQ (reference sequence). This CDR3 is 14 amino acids long. V was shortened by 3 bases and J by 2 bases, with 9 bases between the two germline ends. The DNA of the CDR3 is TGTGCCAGCAGCTTGACTGGGTTCACAGATACGCAGTATTTT. Translation: CASSLTGFTDTQYF.

This chain joins TRBV13 and TRBJ2-1; D is possibly TRBD1 (5 bases). V lost 1 base to trimming and J lost 10 bases, with 5 bases between them. The CDR3 has 11 residues. Germline V gene sequence: CDR1 PRHDT, CDR2 FYEKMQ (reference sequence). CDR3 sequence (DNA): TGTGCCAGCAGCTTAGAGGGGGAGCAGTTCTTC. Amino acid sequence: CASSLEGEQFF.

Only a few counts were recorded for this clone. The chain uses TRBV4-1 and TRBJ1-6, with D possibly matching TRBD1 (6 bases). Germline V gives CDR1 MGHRA, CDR2 YSYEKL. The CDR3 loop spans 16 amino acids. V was clipped by 5 bases and J by 9 bases, with 20 bases between them. CDR3 protein: CASSSPEAGARSPLHF. CDR3 coding DNA: TGCGCCAGCAGCTCCCCTGAGGCAGGGGCTCGTTCACCCCTCCACTTT.

The chain has TRBV9 and TRBJ2-5; 10 bases agree with TRBD2. The DNA end favors TRBJ2-7, so the J call may be wrong. Germline assignment: CDR1 SGDLS and CDR2 YYNGEE. The CDR3 is made up of 15 amino acids. The CDR3 DNA reads TGTGCCAGCAGCGTAGGGGCTAGCGGGAGCAACGAGCAGTACTTC. Protein: CASSVGASGSNEQYF.

In its sample, this clone was seen a few times. This chain connects TRBV15 to TRBJ2-1, with TRBD1 matching 9 bases. V gave up 0 bases and J gave up 6 bases; unmatched junction bases: 6. Germline V lookup: CDR1 LNHNV, CDR2 YYDKDF (reference sequence). The CDR3 consists of 16 residues. CDR3 loop: CATSRDLQGASNEQFF. The CDR3 DNA follows: TGTGCCACCAGCAGAGATCTACAGGGGGCATCCAATGAGCAGTTCTTC.

The chain recombines TRBV18 with TRBJ2-5; D remains ambiguous. This CDR3 is built from 13 residues. V was trimmed by 0 bases and J by 5 bases, leaving 7 bases between them. Germline V gene sequence: CDR1 KGHSH, CDR2 LQKENI. The CDR3 protein is CASSPPVLETQYF. The CDR3 nucleotides read TGTGCCAGCTCACCACCTGTTCTCGAGACCCAGTACTTC.

This CDR3 reads CAWSLPGGNYGYTF. In nucleotides, the CDR3 is TGTGCCTGGTCCCTCCCGGGAGGGAACTATGGCTACACCTTC. This chain joins TRBV30 and TRBJ1-2; no clear D. Germline-derived CDR1 and CDR2 are GTSNPN and SVGIG (reference sequence). This CDR3 is 14 amino acids long. Trimming left V 5 bases short and J 2 bases short, with 15 bases between.

This chain joins TRBV5-1 and TRBJ2-7, with 10 bases aligning to TRBD2. The CDR3 contains 16 residues. Germline CDR1 and CDR2: SGHRS and YFSETQ. V trimming: 0 bases; J trimming: 4 bases; junction bases outside the gene matches: 7. CDR3 DNA: TGCGCCAGCAGCTTGGGAGTAGCGGGAGGTGGGTACGAGCAGTACTTC. This gives the protein CASSLGVAGGGYEQYF.